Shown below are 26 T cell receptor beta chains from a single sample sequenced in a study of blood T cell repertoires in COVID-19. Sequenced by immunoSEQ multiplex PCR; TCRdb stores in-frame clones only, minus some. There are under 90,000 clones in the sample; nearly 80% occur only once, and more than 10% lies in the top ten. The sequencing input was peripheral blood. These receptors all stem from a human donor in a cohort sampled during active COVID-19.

As DNA, the CDR3 is TGCAGCGTTGAAGATTGGGCGGGGAGGGCTCGGGCAGATACGCAGTATTTT. Its protein is CSVEDWAGRARADTQYF. This chain links TRBV29-1 with TRBJ2-3; 7 nucleotides line up with TRBD2. This CDR3 comprises 17 residues. CDR1 is SQVTM, CDR2 ANQGSEA, per germline. The J segment lost 4 bases and the V segment lost 0 bases, leaving 13 bases of the junction unmatched.

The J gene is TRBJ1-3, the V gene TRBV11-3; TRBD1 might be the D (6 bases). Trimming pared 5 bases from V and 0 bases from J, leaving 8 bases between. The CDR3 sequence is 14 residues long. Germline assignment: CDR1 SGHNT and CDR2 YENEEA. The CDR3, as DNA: TGTGCCAGCAGCCGCAGGGGCTCTGGAAACACCATATATTTT. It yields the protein CASSRRGSGNTIYF.

CDR3 sequence (DNA): TGTGCCAGCAGCCCCCTGACAGGGAAAGGGTACGAGCAGTACGTC. As protein: CASSPLTGKGYEQYV. V gene TRBV6-2 or TRBV6-3 combines with J gene TRBJ2-7, with TRBD1 matching over 7 bases. The CDR3 runs to 15 residues. The germline V gene has CDR1 MNHEY and CDR2 SVGEGT. Unmatched junction bases numbered 12, after V lost 6 bases and J lost 4 bases.

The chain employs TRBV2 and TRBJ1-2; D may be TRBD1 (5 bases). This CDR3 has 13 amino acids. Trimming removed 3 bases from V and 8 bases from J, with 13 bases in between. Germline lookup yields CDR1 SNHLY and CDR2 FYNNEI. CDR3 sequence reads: CASSEGRVQGYTF. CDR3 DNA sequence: TGTGCCAGCAGTGAGGGCAGGGTACAAGGCTACACCTTC.

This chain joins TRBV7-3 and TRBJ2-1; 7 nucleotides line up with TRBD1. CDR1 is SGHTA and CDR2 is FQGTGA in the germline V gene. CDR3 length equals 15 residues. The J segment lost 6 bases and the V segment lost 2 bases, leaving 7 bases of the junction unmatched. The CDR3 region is CASSLEQGRVNEQFF. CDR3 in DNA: TGTGCCAGCAGCTTAGAACAGGGGCGCGTCAATGAGCAGTTCTTC.

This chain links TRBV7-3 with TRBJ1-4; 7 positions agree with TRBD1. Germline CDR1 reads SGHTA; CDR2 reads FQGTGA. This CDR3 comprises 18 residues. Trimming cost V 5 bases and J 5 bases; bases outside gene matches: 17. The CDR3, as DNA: TGTGCCAGCAGCCCGTGGGACAGTCTAGGAGGGGCGAATGAAAAACTGTTTTTT. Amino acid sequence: CASSPWDSLGGANEKLFF. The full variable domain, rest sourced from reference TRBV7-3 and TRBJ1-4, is GAGVSQTPSNKVTEKGKYVELRCDPISGHTALYWYRQSLGQGPEFLIYFQGTGAADDSGLPNDRFFAVRPEGSVSTLKIQRTERGDSAVYLCASSPWDSLGGANEKLFFGSGTQLSVL.

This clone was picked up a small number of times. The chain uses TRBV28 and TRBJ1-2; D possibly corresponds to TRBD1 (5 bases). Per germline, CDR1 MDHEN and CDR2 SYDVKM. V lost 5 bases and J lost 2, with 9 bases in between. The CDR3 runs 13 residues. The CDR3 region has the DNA TGTGCCAGCAGTCTGGACACCAACTATGGCTACACCTTC. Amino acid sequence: CASSLDTNYGYTF.

CDR3: CATGGQLNTEAFF. The DNA of the CDR3 is TGTGCCACCGGAGGACAGTTGAACACTGAAGCTTTCTTT. V and J are TRBV19 and TRBJ1-1, with D maybe TRBD1 (6 bases). Trimming stripped 10 bases from V and 0 bases from J, with 12 bases between. The CDR3 is made up of 13 amino acids. The germline CDR1 and CDR2 sequences are LNHDA and SQIVND (reference sequence). Together with reference TRBV19 and TRBJ1-1, the CDR3 gives the full variable domain: DGGITQSPKYLFRKEGQNVTLSCEQNLNHDAMYWYRQDPGQGLRLIYYSQIVNDFQKGDIAEGYSVSREKKESFPLTVTSAQKNPTAFYLCATGGQLNTEAFFGQGTRLTVV.

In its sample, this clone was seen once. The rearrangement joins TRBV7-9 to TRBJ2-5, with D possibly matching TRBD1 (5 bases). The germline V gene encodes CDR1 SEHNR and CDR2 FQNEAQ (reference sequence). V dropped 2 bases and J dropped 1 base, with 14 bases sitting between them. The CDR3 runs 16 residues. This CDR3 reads CASSLFLGAIQETQYF. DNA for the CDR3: TGTGCCAGCAGCTTATTCTTAGGGGCTATCCAAGAGACCCAGTACTTC.

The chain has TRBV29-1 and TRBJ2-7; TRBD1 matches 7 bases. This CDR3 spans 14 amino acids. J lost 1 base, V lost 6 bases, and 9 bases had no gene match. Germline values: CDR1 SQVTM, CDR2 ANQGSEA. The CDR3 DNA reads TGCAGCGTGACCCGGGACAGAGCGTCCTACGAGCAGTACTTC. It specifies CSVTRDRASYEQYF.

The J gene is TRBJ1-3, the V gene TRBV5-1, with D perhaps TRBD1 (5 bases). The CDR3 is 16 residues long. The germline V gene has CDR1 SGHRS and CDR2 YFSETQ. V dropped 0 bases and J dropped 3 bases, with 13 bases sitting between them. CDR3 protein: CASSLGGLNNGNTIYF. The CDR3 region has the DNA TGCGCCAGCAGCTTGGGGGGACTGAATAATGGAAACACCATATATTTT.

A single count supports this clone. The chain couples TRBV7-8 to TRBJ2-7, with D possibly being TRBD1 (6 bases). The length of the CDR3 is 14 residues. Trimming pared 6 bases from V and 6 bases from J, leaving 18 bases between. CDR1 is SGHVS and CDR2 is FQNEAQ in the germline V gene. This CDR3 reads CASSPGQVRFEQYF. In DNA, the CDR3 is TGTGCCAGCAGTCCGGGACAAGTCCGTTTCGAGCAGTACTTC.

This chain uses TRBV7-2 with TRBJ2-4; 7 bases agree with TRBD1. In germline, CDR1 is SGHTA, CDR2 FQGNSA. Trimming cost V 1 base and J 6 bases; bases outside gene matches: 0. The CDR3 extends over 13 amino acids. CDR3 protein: CASSLGQGNIQYF. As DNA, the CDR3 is TGTGCCAGCAGCTTAGGACAGGGAAACATTCAGTACTTC.

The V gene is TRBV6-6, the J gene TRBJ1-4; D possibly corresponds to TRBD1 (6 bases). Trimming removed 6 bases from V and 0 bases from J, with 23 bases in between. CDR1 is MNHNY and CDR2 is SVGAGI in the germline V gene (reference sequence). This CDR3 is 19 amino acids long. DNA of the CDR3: TGTGCCAGCAGCTCCATTCGGCAGGGGTCCTTTGCAACTAATGAAAAACTGTTTTTT. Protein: CASSSIRQGSFATNEKLFF.

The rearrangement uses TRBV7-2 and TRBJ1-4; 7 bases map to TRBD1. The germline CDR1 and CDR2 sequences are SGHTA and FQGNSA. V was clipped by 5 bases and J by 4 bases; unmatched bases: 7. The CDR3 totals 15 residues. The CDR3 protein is CASSTRTGVNEKLFF. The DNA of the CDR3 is TGTGCCAGCAGCACCAGGACAGGCGTTAATGAAAAACTGTTTTTT. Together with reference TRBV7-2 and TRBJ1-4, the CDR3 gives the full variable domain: GAGVSQSPSNKVTEKGKDVELRCDPISGHTALYWYRQSLGQGLEFLIYFQGNSAPDKSGLPSDRFSAERTGGSVSTLTIQRTQQEDSAVYLCASSTRTGVNEKLFFGSGTQLSVL.

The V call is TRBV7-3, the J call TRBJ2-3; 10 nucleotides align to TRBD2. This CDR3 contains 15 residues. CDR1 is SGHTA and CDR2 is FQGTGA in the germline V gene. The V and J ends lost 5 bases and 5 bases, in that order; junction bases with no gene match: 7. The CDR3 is CASSPWLAGVDTQYF. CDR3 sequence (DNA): TGTGCCAGCAGCCCCTGGCTAGCGGGAGTAGATACGCAGTATTTT.

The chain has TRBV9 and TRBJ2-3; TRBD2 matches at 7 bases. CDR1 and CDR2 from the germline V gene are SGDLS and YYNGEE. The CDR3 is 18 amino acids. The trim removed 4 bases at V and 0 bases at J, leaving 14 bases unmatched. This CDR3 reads CASSPGLEKAFSTDTQYF. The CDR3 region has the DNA TGTGCCAGCAGCCCCGGACTAGAGAAAGCGTTTAGCACAGATACGCAGTATTTT.

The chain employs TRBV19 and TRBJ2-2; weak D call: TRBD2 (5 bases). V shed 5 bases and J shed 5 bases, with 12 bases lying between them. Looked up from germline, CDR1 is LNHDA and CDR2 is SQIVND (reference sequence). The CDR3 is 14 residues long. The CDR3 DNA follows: TGTGCCAGTAGTCCTTTTGGCGGGACCGGGGAGCTGTTTTTT. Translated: CASSPFGGTGELFF.

The CDR3 DNA reads as TGTGCCAGCAGCTGGGCAGGTCCCACAGATACGCAGTATTTT. The encoded protein is CASSWAGPTDTQYF. The chain employs TRBV7-9 and TRBJ2-3, with D unclear. Germline CDR1 SEHNR, CDR2 FQNEAQ (reference sequence). The CDR3 runs to 14 residues. Between the trimmed V and J ends, which lost 4 bases and 2 bases, there was a span of 10 bases.

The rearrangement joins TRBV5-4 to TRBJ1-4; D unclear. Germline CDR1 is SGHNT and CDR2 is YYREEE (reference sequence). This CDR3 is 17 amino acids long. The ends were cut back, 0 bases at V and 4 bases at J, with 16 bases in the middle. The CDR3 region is CASSLGAGSSLNEKLFF. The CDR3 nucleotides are TGTGCCAGCAGCTTGGGAGCGGGCAGCTCTCTTAATGAAAAACTGTTTTTT.

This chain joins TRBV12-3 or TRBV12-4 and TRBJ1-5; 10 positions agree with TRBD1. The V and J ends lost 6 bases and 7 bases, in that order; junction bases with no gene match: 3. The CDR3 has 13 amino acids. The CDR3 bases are TGTGCCAGCAGGGGGGACAGGGGACAGCCCCAGCATTTT. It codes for CASRGDRGQPQHF.

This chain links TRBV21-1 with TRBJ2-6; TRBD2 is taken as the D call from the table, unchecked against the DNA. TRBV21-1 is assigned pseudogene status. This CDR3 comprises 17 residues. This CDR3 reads CASSKGNRGERANVLTF. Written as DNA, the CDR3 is TGTGCCAGCAGCAAAGGGAATCGGGGGGAAAGGGCCAACGTCCTGACTTTC.

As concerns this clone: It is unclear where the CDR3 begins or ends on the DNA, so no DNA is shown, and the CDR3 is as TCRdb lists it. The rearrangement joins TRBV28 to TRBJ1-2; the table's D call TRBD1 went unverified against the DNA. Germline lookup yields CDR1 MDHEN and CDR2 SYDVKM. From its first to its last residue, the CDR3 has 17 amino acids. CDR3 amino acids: CASSSSDRTKTRGGYTF.

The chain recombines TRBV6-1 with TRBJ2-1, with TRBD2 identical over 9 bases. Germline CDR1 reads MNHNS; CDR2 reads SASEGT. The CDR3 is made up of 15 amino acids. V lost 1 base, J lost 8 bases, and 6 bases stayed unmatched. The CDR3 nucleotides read TGTGCCAGCAGTGAAGGAAGCGGGAGGACCGATGAGCAGTTCTTC. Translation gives CASSEGSGRTDEQFF.

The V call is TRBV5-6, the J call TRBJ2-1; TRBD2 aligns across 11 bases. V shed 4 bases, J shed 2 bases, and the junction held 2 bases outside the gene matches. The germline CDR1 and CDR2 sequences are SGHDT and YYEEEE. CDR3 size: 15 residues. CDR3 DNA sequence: TGTGCCAGCAGCCTACTAGCGGGGGCCTACAATGAGCAGTTCTTC. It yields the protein CASSLLAGAYNEQFF.

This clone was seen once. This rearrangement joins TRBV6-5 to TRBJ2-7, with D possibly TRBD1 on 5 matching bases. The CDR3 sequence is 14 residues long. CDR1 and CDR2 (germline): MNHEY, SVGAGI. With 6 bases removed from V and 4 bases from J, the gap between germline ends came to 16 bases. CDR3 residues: CASSDTWTSYEQYV. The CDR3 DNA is TGTGCCAGCAGCGACACTTGGACAAGTTACGAGCAGTACGTC.